The entry below describes one T cell receptor (beta chain). These data belong to a study of blood T cell repertoires in COVID-19. Study at large: The analysed material was cDNA or gDNA that came from T cells, B-cell-depleted T cells, or PBMCs.

Authors' methods: Using reference gene primer amplification, nucleated cell counts were estimated. Here immunoSEQ multiplex PCR was the method, and the copy in TCRdb shows in-frame clones only, minus some. V and J calls and clone size are given by that table; D and trimming were obtained from the DNA. The sample holds about 250,000 clones; roughly 91% are singletons and the top ten take roughly 0.8%. Trimming at V came to 5 bases and at J to 10 bases, leaving 5 bases not matched to a gene. This CDR3 region has 13 residues. Germline assignment: CDR1 MNHEY and CDR2 SVGAGI. This TCR was sampled from a man aged 30 to 39 with acute or convalescent COVID-19. The chain recombines TRBV6-5 with TRBJ1-6; TRBD1 matches 7 bases. The sequenced sample consisted of peripheral blood. The CDR3 protein is CASSKTGVSPLHF. In DNA, the CDR3 is TGTGCCAGCAGTAAAACAGGGGTGTCACCCCTCCACTTT.